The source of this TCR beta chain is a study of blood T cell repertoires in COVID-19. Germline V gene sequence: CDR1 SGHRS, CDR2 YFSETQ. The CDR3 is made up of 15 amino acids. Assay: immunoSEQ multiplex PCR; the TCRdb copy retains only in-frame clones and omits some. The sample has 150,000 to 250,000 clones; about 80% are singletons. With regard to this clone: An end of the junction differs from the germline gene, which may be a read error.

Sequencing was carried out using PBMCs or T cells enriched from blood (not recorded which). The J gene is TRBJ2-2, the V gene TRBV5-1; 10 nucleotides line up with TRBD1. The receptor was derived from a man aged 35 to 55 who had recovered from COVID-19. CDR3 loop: CASSPGQGNPGELFF. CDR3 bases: TGCGCCAGCAGCCCGGGACAGGGGAACCCCGGGGAGCTGTTTTTT.